This T cell receptor (beta chain) was captured by sequencing in a study of T cells in Graves' hyperthyroidism and ophthalmopathy. From RNA transcripts, TCR beta CDR3 regions were amplified. HTBI primers were the set used in a first-round RT-PCR of the TCR CDR3. MiXCR, run by TCRdb on the multiplex PCR reads, gives a single entry per CDR3 protein. The data hold under 600,000 distinct CDR3 sequences, with approximately 16% observed a single time. The study's findings and limits: A 13 V-J model separated ophthalmopathy from stable hyperthyroidism. Most thyroid clonotypes expanded above 0.001 appeared in blood too. Before onset, by a median of around six months, the model predicted ophthalmopathy.

Of note for this clonotype: Antigen specificity is unknown.

The TCR sequence derives from a woman aged 40 to 55 with Graves' ophthalmopathy. The material sequenced was blood.

The CDR3 sequence is CAWRAFHSTDTQYF. The CDR3, as DNA: TGTGCCTGGAGAGCGTTTCATAGCACAGATACGCAGTATTTT. This chain joins TRBV30 and TRBJ2-3; no definite D call. This CDR3 spans 14 amino acids. The V gene lost 3 bases and the J gene lost 0 bases, with 10 bases spanning the gap. Germline V gene lookup returns CDR1 GTSNPN and CDR2 SVGIG (reference sequence).